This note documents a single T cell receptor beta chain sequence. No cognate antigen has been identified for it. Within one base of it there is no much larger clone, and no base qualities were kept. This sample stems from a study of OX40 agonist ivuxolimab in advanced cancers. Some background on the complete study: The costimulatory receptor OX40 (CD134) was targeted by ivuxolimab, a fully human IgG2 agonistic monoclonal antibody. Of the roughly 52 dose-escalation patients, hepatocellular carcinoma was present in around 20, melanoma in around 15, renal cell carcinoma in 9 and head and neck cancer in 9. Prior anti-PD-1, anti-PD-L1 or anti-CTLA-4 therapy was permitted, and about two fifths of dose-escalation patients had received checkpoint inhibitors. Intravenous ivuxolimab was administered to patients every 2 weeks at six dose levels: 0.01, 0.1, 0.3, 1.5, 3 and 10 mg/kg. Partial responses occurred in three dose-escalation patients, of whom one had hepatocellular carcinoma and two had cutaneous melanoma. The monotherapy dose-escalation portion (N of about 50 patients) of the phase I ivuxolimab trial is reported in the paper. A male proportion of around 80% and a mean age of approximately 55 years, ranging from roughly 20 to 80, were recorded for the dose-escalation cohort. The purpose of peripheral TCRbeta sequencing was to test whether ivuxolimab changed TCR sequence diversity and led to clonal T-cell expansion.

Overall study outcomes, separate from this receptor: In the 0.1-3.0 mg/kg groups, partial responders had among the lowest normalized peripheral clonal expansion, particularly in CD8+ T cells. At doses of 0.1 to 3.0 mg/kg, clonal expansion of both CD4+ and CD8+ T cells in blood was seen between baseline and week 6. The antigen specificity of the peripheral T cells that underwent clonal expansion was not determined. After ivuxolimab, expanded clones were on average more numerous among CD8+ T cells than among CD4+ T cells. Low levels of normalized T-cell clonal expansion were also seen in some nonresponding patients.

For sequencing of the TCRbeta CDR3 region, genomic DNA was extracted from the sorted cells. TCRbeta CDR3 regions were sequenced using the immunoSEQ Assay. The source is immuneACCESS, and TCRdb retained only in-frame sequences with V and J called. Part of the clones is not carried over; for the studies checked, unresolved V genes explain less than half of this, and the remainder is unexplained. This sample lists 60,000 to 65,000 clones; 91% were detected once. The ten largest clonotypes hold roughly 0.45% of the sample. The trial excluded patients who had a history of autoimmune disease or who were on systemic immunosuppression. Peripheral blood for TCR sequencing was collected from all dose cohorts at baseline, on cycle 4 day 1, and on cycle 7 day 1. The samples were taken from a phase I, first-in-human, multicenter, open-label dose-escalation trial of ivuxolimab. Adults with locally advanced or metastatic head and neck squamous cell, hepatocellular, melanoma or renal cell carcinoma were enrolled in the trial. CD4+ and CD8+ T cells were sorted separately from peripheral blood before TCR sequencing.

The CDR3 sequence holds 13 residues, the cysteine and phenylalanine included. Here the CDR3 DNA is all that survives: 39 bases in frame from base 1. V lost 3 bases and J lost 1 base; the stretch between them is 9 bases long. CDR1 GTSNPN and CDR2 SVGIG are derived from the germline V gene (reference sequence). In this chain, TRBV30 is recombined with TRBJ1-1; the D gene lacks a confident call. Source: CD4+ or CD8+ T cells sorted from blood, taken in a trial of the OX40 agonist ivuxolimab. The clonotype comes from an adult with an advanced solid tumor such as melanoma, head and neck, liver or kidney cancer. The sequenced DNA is TGTGCCTGGAGCCGGACGGGGAACACTGAAGCTTTCTTT. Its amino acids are CAWSRTGNTEAFF.